This T cell receptor beta chain was documented in a study of vaccination and CD4 T cells after COVID-19. In the study overall: Overlapping SARS-CoV-2, HCoV-NL63, HCoV-OC43 and HCoV-229E spike peptides stimulated the cells.

Sequencing of cultured CD4+ T cell DNA used the Oncomine TCR Beta short-read assay. TCRdb re-called the PCR reads through MiXCR, storing one row per CDR3 protein. The data show around 26,000 distinct CDR3 sequences, less than 50% seen once. With 4 bases clipped from V and 9 bases from J, the junction kept 8 bases outside the gene matches. In germline, CDR1 is LNHDA, CDR2 SQIVND (reference sequence). The CDR3 is 14 residues long. This clonotype has only a few counts. Antigen unknown. As for treatment: roughly 10-day PBMC culture with coronavirus spike peptide pools or control peptides (ViraFEST assay). The clonotype was recovered from a human donor who had recovered from COVID-19. The chain uses TRBV19 and TRBJ2-1; 8 bases align to TRBD2. The sequenced material came from CD4+ T cells from blood, cultured in vitro. The CDR3 loop is CASSTRIAGREQFF. CDR3 sequence (DNA): TGTGCCAGTAGTACCAGAATAGCGGGGCGTGAGCAGTTCTTC.